Presented here are 28 T cell receptor beta chains from one specimen sequenced in a study of cytomegalovirus exposure and HLA in healthy donors. The PCR made use of 60 Vbeta and 13 Jbeta primers. Generated by immunoSEQ multiplex PCR, the TCRdb table keeps only in-frame clones and is missing some. The sample contains under 200,000 clones, approximately 78% of which appear only once. What was sequenced was PBMCs. The receptors shown here come from a girl aged 2 to 9 in good health and CMV-seropositive.

The chain employs TRBV7-6 and TRBJ1-1; 8 bases are shared with TRBD1. J gave up 5 bases and V 0 bases, and 8 bases lay outside the gene matches. The germline V gene has CDR1 SGHVS and CDR2 FNYEAQ. The CDR3 sequence is 16 residues long. The CDR3 nucleotides are TGTGCCAGCAGCTTAGCGACCGGGACAGGATTTACTGAAGCTTTCTTT. Protein product: CASSLATGTGFTEAFF.

The chain employs TRBV5-1 and TRBJ2-4; D is undetermined. The CDR3 spans 11 residues. Between the trimmed V and J ends, which lost 1 base and 7 bases, there was a span of 3 bases. Germline CDR1 reads SGHRS; CDR2 reads YFSETQ. The CDR3: CASSLSNIQYF. The CDR3 nucleotides read TGCGCCAGCAGCTTGTCGAACATTCAGTACTTC.

The genes are TRBV28 and TRBJ1-3; weak D call: TRBD1 (5 bases). The CDR3 has 14 amino acids. Deletions cut 2 bases from V and 4 bases from J, with 9 bases between. Germline-derived CDR1 and CDR2 are MDHEN and SYDVKM. For the CDR3, the DNA is TGTGCCAGCAGTTTAACGGGACTAGGAAACACCATATATTTT. Its protein is CASSLTGLGNTIYF.

V gene TRBV4-1 combines with J gene TRBJ1-4; D uncertain. The CDR3 is made up of 16 amino acids. Between the trimmed V and J ends, which lost 0 bases and 3 bases, there was a span of 11 bases. Germline V CDR1 and CDR2: MGHRA, YSYEKL. CDR3 in amino acids: CASSQDSRSPNEKLFF. Here the CDR3 DNA reads TGCGCCAGCAGCCAAGATTCCAGGTCGCCTAATGAAAAACTGTTTTTT.

The genes are TRBV28 and TRBJ2-7, with 9 nucleotides matching TRBD1. Germline V CDR1 and CDR2: MDHEN, SYDVKM. This CDR3 region has 13 residues. V lost 7 bases to trimming and J lost 3 bases; unmatched junction nucleotides: 4. The CDR3 reads CASTTGGSYEQYF. In nucleotides, the CDR3 is TGTGCCAGCACGACAGGGGGTAGCTACGAGCAGTACTTC.

The rearrangement links TRBV9 to TRBJ1-2; weak D call: TRBD1 (5 bases). The CDR3 has 15 residues. Germline V gives CDR1 SGDLS, CDR2 YYNGEE. V lost 4 bases and J 3 bases, leaving 16 bases between the germline ends. Here the CDR3 reads CASSPKHRLYYGYTF. Written as DNA, the CDR3 is TGTGCCAGCAGCCCCAAACACAGGTTGTACTATGGCTACACCTTC. The full variable domain, with the rest looked up from reference TRBV9 and TRBJ1-2, is DSGVTQTPKHLITATGQRVTLRCSPRSGDLSVYWYQQSLDQGLQFLIQYYNGEERAKGNILERFSAQQFPDLHSELNLSSLELGDSALYFCASSPKHRLYYGYTFGSGTRLTVV.

The V call is TRBV7-9, the J call TRBJ2-6, with TRBD1 identical over 9 bases. J was trimmed by 2 bases and V by 5 bases; bases with no gene match: 7. The CDR3 is 17 amino acids. CDR1 and CDR2 from the germline V gene are SEHNR and FQNEAQ (reference sequence). This chain's CDR3 is CASSVRDRVTGANVLTF. CDR3 in DNA: TGTGCCAGCAGCGTCCGGGACAGGGTCACTGGGGCCAACGTCCTGACTTTC.

The chain recombines TRBV2 with TRBJ1-5; D uncertain. The germline V and J ends were trimmed by 8 bases and 5 bases, with 10 bases remaining between them. The CDR3 consists of 12 residues. In germline, CDR1 is SNHLY, CDR2 FYNNEI. CDR3 amino acids: CASGTEDQPQHF. CDR3 nucleotides: TGTGCCAGCGGCACAGAAGATCAGCCCCAGCATTTT. The full variable domain, its missing parts supplied by reference TRBV2 and TRBJ1-5, is EPEVTQTPSHQVTQMGQEVILRCVPISNHLYFYWYRQILGQKVEFLVSFYNNEISEKSEIFDDQFSVERPDGSNFTLKIRSTKLEDSAMYFCASGTEDQPQHFGDGTRLSIL.

The count of this clone is one. This chain joins TRBV30 and TRBJ2-2; 7 bases line up with TRBD2. The CDR3 loop spans 16 amino acids. Germline CDR1 is GTSNPN and CDR2 is SVGIG (reference sequence). The junction had 7 bases not matched to a gene; V was cut back by 0 bases and J by 3 bases. CDR3 residues: CAWSVYGGSDTGELFF. The CDR3 DNA is TGTGCCTGGAGTGTGTACGGCGGGAGCGACACCGGGGAGCTGTTTTTT.

V and J are TRBV2 and TRBJ2-5; a possible D gene is TRBD2 (7 bases). This CDR3 is 16 amino acids long. Between the trimmed V and J ends, which lost 6 bases and 2 bases, there was a span of 19 bases. Germline CDR1 is SNHLY and CDR2 is FYNNEI. In DNA, the CDR3 is TGTGCCAGCAGGAGGGGGGGCATAGTTGGACAAGAGACCCAGTACTTC. Its protein is CASRRGGIVGQETQYF.

J is TRBJ2-5 and V is TRBV30; 9 bases map to TRBD2. The CDR3 loop spans 15 amino acids. V lost 2 bases to trimming and J lost 0 bases; unmatched junction nucleotides: 4. From germline, CDR1 is GTSNPN and CDR2 SVGIG (reference sequence). CDR3 sequence reads: CAWSPRLADQETQYF. DNA of the CDR3: TGTGCCTGGAGTCCGAGACTAGCGGACCAAGAGACCCAGTACTTC.

V gene TRBV29-1 combines with J gene TRBJ2-3; TRBD2 matches at 13 bases. Germline V CDR1 and CDR2: SQVTM, ANQGSEA. The CDR3 is 15 residues long. V shed 4 bases and J 5 bases; nucleotides not matched to a gene: 6. The CDR3 region is CSVAILAGGLDTQYF. CDR3 sequence (DNA): TGCAGCGTTGCCATACTAGCGGGAGGGCTAGATACGCAGTATTTT.

This clone appeared once. This chain uses TRBV27 with TRBJ2-5; D not certain. The J call is doubtful: the DNA matches TRBJ2-7 better. From germline, CDR1 is MNHEY and CDR2 SMNVEV (reference sequence). The CDR3 covers 14 residues. The CDR3 sequence is CASSLWYSSYEQYF. The CDR3 DNA reads TGTGCCAGCAGTTTATGGTACAGCTCCTACGAGCAGTACTTC.

The V call is TRBV7-9, the J call TRBJ2-7; 10 bases match TRBD1. The CDR3 contains 13 residues. The germline gives CDR1 SEHNR, CDR2 FQNEAQ (reference sequence). The V and J ends lost 1 base and 6 bases, in that order; junction bases with no gene match: 0. The CDR3 DNA reads as TGTGCCAGCAGCTTAGGGACAGGGGGCGAGCAGTACTTC. Protein product: CASSLGTGGEQYF.

This chain links TRBV28 with TRBJ2-1; D remains ambiguous. Germline V lookup: CDR1 MDHEN, CDR2 SYDVKM. V shed 9 bases and J shed 8 bases, with 8 bases lying between them. This CDR3 region has 10 residues. CDR3 in DNA: TGTGCCAGACCGTCGGATGAGCAGTTCTTC. Protein: CARPSDEQFF.

The chain employs TRBV30 and TRBJ1-6; tentative D call: TRBD1 (6 bases). Germline CDR1 is GTSNPN and CDR2 is SVGIG (reference sequence). This CDR3 has 17 amino acids. V lost 0 bases and J 10 bases, leaving 22 bases between the germline ends. CDR3 bases: TGTGCCTGGAGTGTTATAGCCGGGGGCGGGGGCAAATCACCCCTCCACTTT. Residues: CAWSVIAGGGGKSPLHF.

The chain has TRBV28 and TRBJ2-2; TRBD1 is a possible D gene (5 bases). Deletions cut 8 bases from V and 5 bases from J, with 18 bases between. CDR1 and CDR2 (germline): MDHEN, SYDVKM. This CDR3 region has 15 residues. The CDR3 loop reads CASLRQGKGTGELFF. Here the CDR3 DNA reads TGTGCCAGCCTACGGCAGGGTAAAGGGACCGGGGAGCTGTTTTTT.

J is TRBJ2-3 and V is TRBV7-2; 9 bases fit TRBD2. Looked up from germline, CDR1 is SGHTA and CDR2 is FQGNSA. J was trimmed by 1 base and V by 8 bases; bases with no gene match: 1. The CDR3 extends over 13 amino acids. The DNA for the CDR3 is TGTGCCAGCGGCGGGAGGGGCACAGATACGCAGTATTTT. This encodes CASGGRGTDTQYF.

The gene calls are TRBV5-4 and TRBJ2-3; 8 bases are a match to TRBD1. CDR1 and CDR2 from the germline V gene are SGHNT and YYREEE (reference sequence). Trimming cost V 1 base and J 7 bases; bases outside gene matches: 5. The CDR3 is made up of 14 amino acids. CDR3 region: CASSLQQGANTQYF. CDR3 nucleotide sequence: TGTGCCAGCAGCTTGCAGCAGGGGGCCAATACGCAGTATTTT.

The chain carries TRBV7-9 and TRBJ1-4; D not resolved. V shed 2 bases and J shed 5 bases, with 3 bases lying between them. The CDR3 extends over 12 amino acids. Per germline, CDR1 SEHNR and CDR2 FQNEAQ (reference sequence). For the CDR3, the DNA is TGTGCCAGCAGCTTAATAAATGAAAAACTGTTTTTT. Its protein product is CASSLINEKLFF. The full variable domain, rest sourced from reference TRBV7-9 and TRBJ1-4, is DTGVSQNPRHKITKRGQNVTFRCDPISEHNRLYWYRQTLGQGPEFLTYFQNEAQLEKSRLLSDRFSAERPKGSFSTLEIQRTEQGDSAMYLCASSLINEKLFFGSGTQLSVL.

As to this clone: Relative to the germline gene, one junction end is altered; a read error may explain this. The V gene is TRBV29-1, the J gene TRBJ2-5, with TRBD2 matching 9 bases. Germline assignment: CDR1 SQVTM and CDR2 ANQGSEA. This CDR3 has 15 amino acids. The chain's CDR3 is CSFDLSGRGVETQYF. The CDR3 bases are TGCAGCTTTGACCTTAGCGGGAGAGGAGTGGAGACCCAGTACTTC.

CDR3: CASSTRSREQFF. The CDR3 DNA sequence: TGTGCCAGCAGTACTAGAAGTAGGGAGCAGTTCTTC. The chain links TRBV5-5 to TRBJ2-1, with a weak D call TRBD2 (5 bases). This CDR3 has 12 residues. In germline, CDR1 is SGHKS, CDR2 YYEKEE (reference sequence). V lost 5 bases to trimming and J lost 10 bases, with 13 bases between them.

The V and J genes are TRBV28 and TRBJ1-1; 8 nucleotides line up with TRBD1. With V trimmed by 2 bases and J by 4 bases, 9 bases remained unmatched. Per the germline V gene, CDR1 is MDHEN and CDR2 is SYDVKM. The CDR3 length is 16 residues. CDR3 nucleotides: TGTGCCAGCAGTTTACCACCGGGCAGGGGGCTCACTGAAGCTTTCTTT. Residues: CASSLPPGRGLTEAFF.

The chain couples TRBV5-1 to TRBJ2-3; the match to TRBD1 covers 9 bases. CDR3 size: 17 residues. With V trimmed by 3 bases and J by 2 bases, 10 bases remained unmatched. CDR1 is SGHRS and CDR2 is YFSETQ in the germline V gene. The CDR3 sequence is CASSSLTGTGHTDTQYF. Written as DNA, the CDR3 is TGCGCCAGCAGCTCCCTAACCGGGACAGGGCACACAGATACGCAGTATTTT.

The chain recombines TRBV1 with TRBJ2-5; the tabulated D call, TRBD2, remains unverified against the DNA. TRBV1 is deemed a pseudogene. The CDR3 contains 16 residues. CDR3 coding DNA: TGCACCAGCAGCCAAGACCGGCCCAGCGGCGAAGAGACCCAGTACTTC. Amino acid sequence: CTSSQDRPSGEETQYF.

This clone was observed a handful of times. The chain combines TRBV29-1 with TRBJ2-3, with D possibly being TRBD1 (5 bases). Between the trimmed V and J ends, which lost 4 bases and 4 bases, there was a span of 12 bases. CDR1 is SQVTM, CDR2 ANQGSEA, per germline. CDR3 size: 13 residues. As DNA, the CDR3 is TGCAGCGTTGCGAACCAAGGGGCAGATACGCAGTATTTT. This gives the protein CSVANQGADTQYF.

This chain uses TRBV6-5 with TRBJ2-7; 8 positions agree with TRBD2. V shed 5 bases and J 3 bases; nucleotides not matched to a gene: 6. Germline CDR1 and CDR2: MNHEY and SVGAGI. CDR3 length: 14 residues. The CDR3 protein is CASSVGLEIYEQYF. The CDR3, as DNA: TGTGCCAGCAGTGTGGGACTAGAGATCTACGAGCAGTACTTC.

This chain uses TRBV5-1 with TRBJ2-5, with TRBD1 matching 8 bases. With V trimmed by 4 bases and J by 2 bases, 4 bases remained unmatched. Germline CDR1 and CDR2: SGHRS and YFSETQ. This CDR3 has 14 residues. The CDR3, as DNA: TGCGCCAGCAGCCCGGGACAGGTTCAAGAGACCCAGTACTTC. It encodes CASSPGQVQETQYF.